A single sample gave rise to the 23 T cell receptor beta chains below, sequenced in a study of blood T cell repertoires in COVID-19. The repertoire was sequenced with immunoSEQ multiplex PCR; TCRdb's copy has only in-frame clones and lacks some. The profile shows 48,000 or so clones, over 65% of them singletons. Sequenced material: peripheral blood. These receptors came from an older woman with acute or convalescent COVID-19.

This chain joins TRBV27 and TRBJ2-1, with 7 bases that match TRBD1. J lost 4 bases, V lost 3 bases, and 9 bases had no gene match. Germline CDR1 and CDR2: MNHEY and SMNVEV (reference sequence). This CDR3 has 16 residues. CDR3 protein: CASSFQGGATYNEQFF. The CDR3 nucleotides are TGTGCCAGCAGTTTCCAAGGGGGCGCGACTTACAATGAGCAGTTCTTC.

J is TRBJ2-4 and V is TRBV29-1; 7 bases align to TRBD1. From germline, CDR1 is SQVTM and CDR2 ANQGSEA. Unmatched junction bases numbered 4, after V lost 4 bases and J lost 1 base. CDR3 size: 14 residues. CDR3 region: CSVVDRDAKNIQYF. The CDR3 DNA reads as TGCAGCGTTGTAGACAGGGATGCCAAAAACATTCAGTACTTC.

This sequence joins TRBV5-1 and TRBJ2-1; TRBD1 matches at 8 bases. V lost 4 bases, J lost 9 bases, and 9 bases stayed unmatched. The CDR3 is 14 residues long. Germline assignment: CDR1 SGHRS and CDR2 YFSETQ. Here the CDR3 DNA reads TGCGCCAGCAGCCGAGGACAGGGTCAGGCTGAGCAGTTCTTC. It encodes CASSRGQGQAEQFF.

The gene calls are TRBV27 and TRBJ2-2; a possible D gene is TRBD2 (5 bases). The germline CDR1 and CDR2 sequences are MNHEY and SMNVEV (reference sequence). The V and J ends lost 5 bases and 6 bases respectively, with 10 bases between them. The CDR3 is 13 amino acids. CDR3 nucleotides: TGTGCCAGCAGTAGGCCGAGGGCCGGGGAGCTGTTTTTT. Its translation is CASSRPRAGELFF.

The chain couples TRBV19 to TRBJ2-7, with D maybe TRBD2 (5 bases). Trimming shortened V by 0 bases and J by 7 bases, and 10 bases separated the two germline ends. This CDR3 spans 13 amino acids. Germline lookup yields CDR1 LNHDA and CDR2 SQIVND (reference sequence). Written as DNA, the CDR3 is TGTGCCAGTAGTATAGATCTAGCCGGGGAGCAGTACTTC. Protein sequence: CASSIDLAGEQYF.

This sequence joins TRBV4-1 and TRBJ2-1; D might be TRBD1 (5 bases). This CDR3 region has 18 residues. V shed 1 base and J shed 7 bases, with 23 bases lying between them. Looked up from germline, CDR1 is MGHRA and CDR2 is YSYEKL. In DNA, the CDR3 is TGCGCCAGCAGCCAAGGTATCTCGGAAGGGGATAGGTGGAATGAGCAGTTCTTC. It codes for CASSQGISEGDRWNEQFF.

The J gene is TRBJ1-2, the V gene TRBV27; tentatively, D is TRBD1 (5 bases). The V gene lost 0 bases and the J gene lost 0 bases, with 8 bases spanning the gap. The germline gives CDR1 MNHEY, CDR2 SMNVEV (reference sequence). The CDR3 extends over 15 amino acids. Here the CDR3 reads CASSLSLTANYGYTF. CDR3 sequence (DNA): TGTGCCAGCAGTTTATCACTGACAGCTAACTATGGCTACACCTTC.

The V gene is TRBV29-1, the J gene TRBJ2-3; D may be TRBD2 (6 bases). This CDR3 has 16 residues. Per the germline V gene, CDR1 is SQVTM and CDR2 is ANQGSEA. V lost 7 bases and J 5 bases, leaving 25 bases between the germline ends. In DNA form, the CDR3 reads TGCAGCGGGGGTCGTCCTGGGGGAGGTGTTGGAGATACGCAGTATTTT. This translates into CSGGRPGGGVGDTQYF.

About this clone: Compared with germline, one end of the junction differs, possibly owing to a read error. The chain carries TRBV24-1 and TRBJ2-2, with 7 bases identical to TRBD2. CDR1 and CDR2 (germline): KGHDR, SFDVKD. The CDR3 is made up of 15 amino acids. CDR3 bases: TGTGCCACCAGCGATTCGGGGAGGGCCACCGGGGAGCTGTTTTTT. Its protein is CATSDSGRATGELFF.

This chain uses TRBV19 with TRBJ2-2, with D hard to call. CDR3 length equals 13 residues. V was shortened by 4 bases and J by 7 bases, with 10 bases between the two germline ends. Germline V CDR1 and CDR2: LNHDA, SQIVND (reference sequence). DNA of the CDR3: TGTGCCAGTAGTACTCCCTTCGGCGGGGAGCTGTTTTTT. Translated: CASSTPFGGELFF.

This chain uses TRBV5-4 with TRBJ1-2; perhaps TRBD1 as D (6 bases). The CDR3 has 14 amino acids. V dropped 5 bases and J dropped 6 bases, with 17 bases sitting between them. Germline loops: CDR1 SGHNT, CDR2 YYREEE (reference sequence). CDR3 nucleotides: TGTGCCAGCAGTTCTCAACAGGGTGTTGATGGCTACACCTTC. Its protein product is CASSSQQGVDGYTF.

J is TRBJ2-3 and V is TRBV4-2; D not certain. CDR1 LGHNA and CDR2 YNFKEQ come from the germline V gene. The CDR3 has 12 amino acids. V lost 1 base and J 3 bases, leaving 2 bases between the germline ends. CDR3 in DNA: TGTGCCAGCAGCCAAGTAACAGATACGCAGTATTTT. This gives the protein CASSQVTDTQYF.

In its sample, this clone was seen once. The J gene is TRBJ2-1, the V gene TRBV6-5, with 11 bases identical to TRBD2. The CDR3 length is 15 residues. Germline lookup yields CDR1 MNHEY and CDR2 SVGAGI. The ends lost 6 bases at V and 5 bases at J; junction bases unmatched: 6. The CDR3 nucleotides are TGTGCCAGCAGCACCGGGACTAGCGGAAACAATGAGCAGTTCTTC. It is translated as CASSTGTSGNNEQFF.

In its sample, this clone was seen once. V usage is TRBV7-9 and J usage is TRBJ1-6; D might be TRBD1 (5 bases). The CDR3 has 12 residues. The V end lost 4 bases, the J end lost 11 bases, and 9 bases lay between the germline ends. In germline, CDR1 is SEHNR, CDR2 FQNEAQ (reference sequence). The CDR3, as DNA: TGTGCCAGCAGCTCCCTAGGGGCACCCCTCCACTTT. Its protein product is CASSSLGAPLHF.

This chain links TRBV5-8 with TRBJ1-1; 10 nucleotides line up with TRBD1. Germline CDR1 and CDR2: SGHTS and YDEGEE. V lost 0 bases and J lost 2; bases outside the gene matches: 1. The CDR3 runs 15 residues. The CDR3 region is CASSLGTGGNTEAFF. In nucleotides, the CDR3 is TGTGCCAGCAGCTTGGGGACAGGGGGTAACACTGAAGCTTTCTTT.

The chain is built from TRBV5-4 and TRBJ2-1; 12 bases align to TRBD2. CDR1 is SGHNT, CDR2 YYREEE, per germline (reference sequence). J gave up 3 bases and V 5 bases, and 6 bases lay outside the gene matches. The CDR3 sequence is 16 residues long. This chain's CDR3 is CASSDGLAGFYNEQFF. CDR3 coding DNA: TGTGCCAGCAGTGACGGACTAGCGGGGTTCTACAATGAGCAGTTCTTC.

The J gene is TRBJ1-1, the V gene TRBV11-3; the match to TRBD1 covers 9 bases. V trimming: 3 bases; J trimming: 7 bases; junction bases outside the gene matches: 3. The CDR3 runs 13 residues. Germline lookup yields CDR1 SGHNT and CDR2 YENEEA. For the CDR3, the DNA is TGTGCCAGCAGCTTCTCGACAGGGGGTGAAGCTTTCTTT. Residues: CASSFSTGGEAFF.

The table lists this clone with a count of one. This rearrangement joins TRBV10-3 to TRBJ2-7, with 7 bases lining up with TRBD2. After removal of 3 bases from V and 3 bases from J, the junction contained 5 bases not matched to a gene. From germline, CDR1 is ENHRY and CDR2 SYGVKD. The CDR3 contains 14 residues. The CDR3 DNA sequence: TGTGCCATCAGTGACCCAGCGGGGCACTACGAGCAGTACTTC. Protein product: CAISDPAGHYEQYF.

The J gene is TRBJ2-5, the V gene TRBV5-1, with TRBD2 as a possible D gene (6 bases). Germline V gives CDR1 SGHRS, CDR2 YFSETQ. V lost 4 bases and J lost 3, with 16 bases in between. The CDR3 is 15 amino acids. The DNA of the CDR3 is TGCGCCAGCAGCGAGCCAAAAGCGGGTGAAGAGACCCAGTACTTC. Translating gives CASSEPKAGEETQYF.

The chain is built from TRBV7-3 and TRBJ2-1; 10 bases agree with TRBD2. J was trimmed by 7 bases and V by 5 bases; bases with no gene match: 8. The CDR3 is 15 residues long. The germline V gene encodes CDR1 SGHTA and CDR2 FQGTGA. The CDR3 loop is CASSTRLAGHNEQFF. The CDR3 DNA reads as TGTGCCAGCAGCACCCGACTAGCGGGCCATAATGAGCAGTTCTTC.

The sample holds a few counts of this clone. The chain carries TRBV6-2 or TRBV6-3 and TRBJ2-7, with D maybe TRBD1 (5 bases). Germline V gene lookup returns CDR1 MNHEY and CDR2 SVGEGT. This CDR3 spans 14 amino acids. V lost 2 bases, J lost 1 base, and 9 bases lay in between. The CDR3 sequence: CASSYPDSSYEQYF. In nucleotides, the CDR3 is TGTGCCAGCAGTTACCCCGACAGTTCCTACGAGCAGTACTTC.

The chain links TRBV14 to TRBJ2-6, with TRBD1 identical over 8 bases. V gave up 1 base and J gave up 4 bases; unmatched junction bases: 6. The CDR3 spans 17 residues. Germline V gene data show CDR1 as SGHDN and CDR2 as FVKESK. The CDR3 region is CASSQVQGETGANVLTF. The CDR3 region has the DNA TGTGCCAGCAGCCAAGTACAGGGGGAGACCGGGGCCAACGTCCTGACTTTC.

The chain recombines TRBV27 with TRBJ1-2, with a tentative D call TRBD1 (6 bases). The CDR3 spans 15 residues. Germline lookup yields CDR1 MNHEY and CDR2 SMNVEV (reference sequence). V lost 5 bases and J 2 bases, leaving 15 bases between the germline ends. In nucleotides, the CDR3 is TGTGCCAGCAGTACCTCTGGGGGCCCAAACTATGGCTACACCTTC. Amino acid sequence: CASSTSGGPNYGYTF.